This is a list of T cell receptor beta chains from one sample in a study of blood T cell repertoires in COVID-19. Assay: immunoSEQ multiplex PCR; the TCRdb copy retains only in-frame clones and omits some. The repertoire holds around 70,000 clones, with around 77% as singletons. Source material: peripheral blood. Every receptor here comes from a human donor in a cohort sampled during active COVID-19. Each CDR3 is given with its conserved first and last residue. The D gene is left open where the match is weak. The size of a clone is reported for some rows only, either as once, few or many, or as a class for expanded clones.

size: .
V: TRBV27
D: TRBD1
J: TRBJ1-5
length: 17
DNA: TGTGCCAGCAGTTCCCCCACCCGAGACAGGGTTAATCAGCCCCAGCATTTT
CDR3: CASSSPTRDRVNQPQHF

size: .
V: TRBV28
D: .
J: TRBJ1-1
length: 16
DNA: TGTGCCAGCAGTTTTTTTGGGGGGGAGGGGAACACTGAAGCTTTCTTT
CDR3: CASSFFGGEGNTEAFF

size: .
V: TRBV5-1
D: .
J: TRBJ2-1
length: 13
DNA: TGCGCCAGCAGCAGCCTAGCAGGCGGTGAGCAGTTCTTC
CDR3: CASSSLAGGEQFF

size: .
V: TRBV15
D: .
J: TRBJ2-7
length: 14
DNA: TGTGCCACCAGCCCAGAGCCAACAGGGTACGAGCAGTACTTC
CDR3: CATSPEPTGYEQYF

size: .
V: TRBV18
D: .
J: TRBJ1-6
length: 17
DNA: TGTGCCAGCTCACCATTGATGCAAACAGGGTATAATTCACCCCTCCACTTT
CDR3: CASSPLMQTGYNSPLHF

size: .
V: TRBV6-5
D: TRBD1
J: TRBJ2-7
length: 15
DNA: TGTGCCAGCAGTTACTCGGGACAGCCAATAGTCGAGCAGTACTTC
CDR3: CASSYSGQPIVEQYF

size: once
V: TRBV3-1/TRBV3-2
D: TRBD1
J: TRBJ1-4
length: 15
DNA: TGTGCCAGCAGCCAAGGTCCAGGGGGATTTGAAAAACTGTTTTTT
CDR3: CASSQGPGGFEKLFF

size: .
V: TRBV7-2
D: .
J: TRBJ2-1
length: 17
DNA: TGTGCCAGCAGCTCGCGAGGCGGGACCGGGCCCTACAATGAGCAGTTCTTC
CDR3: CASSSRGGTGPYNEQFF

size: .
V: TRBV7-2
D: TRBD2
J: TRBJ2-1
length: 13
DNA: TGTGCCAGCAGCCCCGGGGAGGGCGCTGAGCAGTTCTTC
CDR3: CASSPGEGAEQFF

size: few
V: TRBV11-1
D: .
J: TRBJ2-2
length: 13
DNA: TGTGCCAGCAGCCAGGAGGGTATCGGGGAGCTGTTTTTT
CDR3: CASSQEGIGELFF

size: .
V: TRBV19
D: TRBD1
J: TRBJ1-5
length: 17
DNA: TGTGCCAGTAGTGAGACAGGGGGCGGGTCAAATTATCAGCCCCAGCATTTT
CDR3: CASSETGGGSNYQPQHF

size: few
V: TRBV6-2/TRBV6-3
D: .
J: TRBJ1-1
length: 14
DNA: TGTGCCAGCAGCCCGCCGGGGAAGAACACTGAAGCTTTCTTT
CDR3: CASSPPGKNTEAFF

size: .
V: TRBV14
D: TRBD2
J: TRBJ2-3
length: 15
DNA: TGTGCCAGCAGCCAAGTAGCGGGCCGCACAGATACGCAGTATTTT
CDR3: CASSQVAGRTDTQYF

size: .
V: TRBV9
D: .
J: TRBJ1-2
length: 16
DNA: TGTGCCAGCAGCGTAACGGGACAATTCACTCGCTATGGCTACACCTTC
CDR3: CASSVTGQFTRYGYTF

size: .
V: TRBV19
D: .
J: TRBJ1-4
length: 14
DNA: TGTGCCAGTACCGCGGGGCCGGGTAATGAAAAACTGTTTTTT
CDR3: CASTAGPGNEKLFF

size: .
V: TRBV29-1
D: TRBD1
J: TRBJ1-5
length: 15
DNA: TGCAGCGCTCTAATTGGACAGGGTCGCAATCAGCCCCAGCATTTT
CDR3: CSALIGQGRNQPQHF

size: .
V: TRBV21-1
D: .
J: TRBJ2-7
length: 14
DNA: TGTGCCAGCAGCAAAGTAGGGGGTCGGTACGAGCAGTACTTC
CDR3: CASSKVGGRYEQYF

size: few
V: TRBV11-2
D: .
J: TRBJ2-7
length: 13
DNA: TGTGCCAGCAGCTTAGGGCAGGGTGGGGAGCAGTACTTC
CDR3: CASSLGQGGEQYF

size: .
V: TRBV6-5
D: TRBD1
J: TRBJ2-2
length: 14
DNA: TGTGCCAGCAGGGGACAGCCTGGCACCGGGGAGCTGTTTTTT
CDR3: CASRGQPGTGELFF

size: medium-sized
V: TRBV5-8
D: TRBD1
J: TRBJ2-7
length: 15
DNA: TGTGCCAGCAGCTTCACGGGACAGACTGTCTACGAGCAGTACTTC
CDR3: CASSFTGQTVYEQYF

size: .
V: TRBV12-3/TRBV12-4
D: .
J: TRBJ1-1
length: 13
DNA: TGTGCCAGCAGTTTCCCGTCGGAGACTGAAGCTTTCTTT
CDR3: CASSFPSETEAFF

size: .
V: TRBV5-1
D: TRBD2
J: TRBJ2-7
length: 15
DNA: TGCGCCAGCAGCTTGTCGGCTAGCGGAACCTACGAGCAGTACTTC
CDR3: CASSLSASGTYEQYF

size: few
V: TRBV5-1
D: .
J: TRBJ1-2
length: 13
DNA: TGCGCCAGCAGCTGGGGGGCTAACTATGGCTACACCTTC
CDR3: CASSWGANYGYTF

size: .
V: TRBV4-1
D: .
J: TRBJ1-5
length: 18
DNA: TGCGCCAGCAGCCAAGTGGGGGGTCGAGGGAAAGGCAATCAGCCCCAGCATTTT
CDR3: CASSQVGGRGKGNQPQHF

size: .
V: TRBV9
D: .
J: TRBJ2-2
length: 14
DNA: TGTGCCAGCAGCGTAGTCAGTAACACCGGGGAGCTGTTTTTT
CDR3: CASSVVSNTGELFF

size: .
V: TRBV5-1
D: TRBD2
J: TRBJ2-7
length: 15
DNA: TGCGCCAGCAGCTCTTCGAGCGGGAGGATTTACGAGCAGTACTTC
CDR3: CASSSSSGRIYEQYF

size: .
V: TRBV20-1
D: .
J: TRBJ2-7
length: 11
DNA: TGCAGTGCCTCACTAGCCTACGAGCAGTACTTC
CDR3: CSASLAYEQYF

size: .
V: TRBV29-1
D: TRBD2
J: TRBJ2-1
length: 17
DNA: TGCAGCGTCCGGACTAGCGGGAGGACATTATCCTACAATGAGCAGTTCTTC
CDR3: CSVRTSGRTLSYNEQFF

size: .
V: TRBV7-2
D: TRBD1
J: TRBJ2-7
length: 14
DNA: TGTGCCAGCAGCTTAGGACAGGGCAGATACGAGCAGTACTTC
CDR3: CASSLGQGRYEQYF

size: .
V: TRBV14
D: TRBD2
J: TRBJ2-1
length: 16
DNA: TGTGCCAGCAGCCCCATCGGCGGGAGATCTATGTATGAGCAGTTCTTC
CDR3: CASSPIGGRSMYEQFF

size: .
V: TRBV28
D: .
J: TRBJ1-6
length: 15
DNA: TGTGCCAGCAGCACCGGGACACCTTATAATTCACCCCTCCACTTT
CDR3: CASSTGTPYNSPLHF

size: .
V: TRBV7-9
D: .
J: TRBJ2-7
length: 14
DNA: TGTGCCAGCAGCCCCGGGACAACCTCGGGCGAGCAGTACTTC
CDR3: CASSPGTTSGEQYF

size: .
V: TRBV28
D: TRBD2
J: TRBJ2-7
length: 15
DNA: TGTGCCAGCAGGAAGACTAGCGGGAGTCGGGACGAGCAGTACTTC
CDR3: CASRKTSGSRDEQYF

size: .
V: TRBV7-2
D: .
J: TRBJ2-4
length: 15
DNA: TGTGCCAGCAGCTTTGATACACGAGCCAAAAACATTCAGTACTTC
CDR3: CASSFDTRAKNIQYF

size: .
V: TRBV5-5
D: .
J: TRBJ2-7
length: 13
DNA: TGTGCCAGCAGCGCCCAGGGGCTCTACGAGCAGTACTTC
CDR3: CASSAQGLYEQYF

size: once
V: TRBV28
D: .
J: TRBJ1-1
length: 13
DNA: TGTGCCAGCTCGGAGGGCTCGGGAACTGAAGCTTTCTTT
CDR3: CASSEGSGTEAFF